This TCR beta chain was recorded in a study of T cells in Graves' hyperthyroidism and ophthalmopathy. Authors of the study amplified TCR beta CDR3 regions from RNA transcripts. The TCR CDR3 first-round RT-PCR relied on the HTBI primer set. In TCRdb, the multiplex PCR reads were re-called with MiXCR into one record per CDR3 protein. The data contain 350,000 to 450,000 distinct CDR3 sequences, 17% of them singletons. Exclusions: uncontrolled infection, other autoimmune disease, pregnancy, lactation. Progressors' blood was drawn at hyperthyroidism diagnosis, before ophthalmopathy symptoms. General study findings and limits: Blood also held most thyroid clonotypes expanded beyond 0.001.

The CDR3 runs 19 residues. CDR1 and CDR2 (germline): MNHEY, SVGEGT. V lost 7 bases to trimming and J lost 6 bases; unmatched junction nucleotides: 20. This clonotype was observed at least ten times. Its target is unknown. The sequencing sample was made of blood. The TCR sequence derives from a woman aged 30 to 39 with Graves' hyperthyroidism that later progressed to Graves' ophthalmopathy. V is TRBV6-2 or TRBV6-3 and J is TRBJ2-2, with 10 nucleotides matching TRBD2. This CDR3 reads CASTHPGQVLAGAPGELFF. In DNA form, the CDR3 reads TGTGCCAGCACTCATCCGGGACAGGTTCTAGCGGGAGCTCCCGGGGAGCTGTTTTTT.